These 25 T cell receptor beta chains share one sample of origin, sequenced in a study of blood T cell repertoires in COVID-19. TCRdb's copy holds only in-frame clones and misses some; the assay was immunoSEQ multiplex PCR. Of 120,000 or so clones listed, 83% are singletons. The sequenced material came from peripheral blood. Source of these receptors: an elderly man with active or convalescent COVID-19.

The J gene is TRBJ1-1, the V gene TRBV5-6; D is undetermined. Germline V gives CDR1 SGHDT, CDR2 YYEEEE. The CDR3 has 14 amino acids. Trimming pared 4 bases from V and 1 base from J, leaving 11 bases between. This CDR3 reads CASSRAGKNTEAFF. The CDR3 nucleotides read TGTGCCAGCAGCCGAGCGGGGAAGAACACTGAAGCTTTCTTT.

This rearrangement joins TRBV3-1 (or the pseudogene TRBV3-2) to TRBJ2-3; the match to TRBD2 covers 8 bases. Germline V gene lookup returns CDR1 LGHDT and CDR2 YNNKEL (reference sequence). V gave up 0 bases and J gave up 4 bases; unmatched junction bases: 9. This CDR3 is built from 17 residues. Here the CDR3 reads CASSQDLTGGLADTQYF. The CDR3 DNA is TGTGCCAGCAGCCAAGATCTGACGGGGGGGCTCGCAGATACGCAGTATTTT.

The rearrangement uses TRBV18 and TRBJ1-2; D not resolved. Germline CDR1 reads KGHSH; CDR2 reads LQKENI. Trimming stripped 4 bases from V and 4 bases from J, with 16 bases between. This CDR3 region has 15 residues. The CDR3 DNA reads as TGTGCCAGCTCACTATCGGGAGGCTTCTTCTATGGCTACACCTTC. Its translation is CASSLSGGFFYGYTF.

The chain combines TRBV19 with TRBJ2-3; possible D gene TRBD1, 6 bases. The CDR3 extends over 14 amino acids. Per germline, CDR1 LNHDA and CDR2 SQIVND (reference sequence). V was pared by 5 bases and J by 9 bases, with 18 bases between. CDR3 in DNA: TGTGCCAGTAGTGATGGGACACGCCATGAGACGCAGTATTTT. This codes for CASSDGTRHETQYF.

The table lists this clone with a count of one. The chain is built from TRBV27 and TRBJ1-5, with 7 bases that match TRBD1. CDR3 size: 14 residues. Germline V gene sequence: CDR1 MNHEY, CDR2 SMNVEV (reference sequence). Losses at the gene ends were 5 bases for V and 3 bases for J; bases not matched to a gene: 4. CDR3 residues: CASSPQGVNQPQHF. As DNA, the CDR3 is TGTGCCAGCAGTCCTCAGGGGGTCAATCAGCCCCAGCATTTT.

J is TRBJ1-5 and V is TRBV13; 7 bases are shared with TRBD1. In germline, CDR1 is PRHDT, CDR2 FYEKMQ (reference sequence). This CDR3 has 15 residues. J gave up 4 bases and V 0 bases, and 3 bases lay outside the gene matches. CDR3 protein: CASSLGRQGNQPQHF. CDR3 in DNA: TGTGCCAGCAGCTTAGGCCGACAGGGAAATCAGCCCCAGCATTTT.

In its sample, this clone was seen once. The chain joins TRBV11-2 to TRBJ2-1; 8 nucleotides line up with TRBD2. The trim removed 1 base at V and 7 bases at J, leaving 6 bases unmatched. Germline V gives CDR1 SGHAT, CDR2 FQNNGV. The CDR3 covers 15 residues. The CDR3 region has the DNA TGTGCCAGCAGCTTAGCGGGGGGGCCGGGAAATGAGCAGTTCTTC. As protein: CASSLAGGPGNEQFF.

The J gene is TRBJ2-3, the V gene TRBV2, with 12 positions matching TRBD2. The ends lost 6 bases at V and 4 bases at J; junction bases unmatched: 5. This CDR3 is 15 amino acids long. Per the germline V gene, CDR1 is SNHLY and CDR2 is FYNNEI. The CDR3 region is CASSGLAGTSDTQYF. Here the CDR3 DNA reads TGTGCCAGCAGCGGACTAGCGGGGACGTCAGATACGCAGTATTTT.

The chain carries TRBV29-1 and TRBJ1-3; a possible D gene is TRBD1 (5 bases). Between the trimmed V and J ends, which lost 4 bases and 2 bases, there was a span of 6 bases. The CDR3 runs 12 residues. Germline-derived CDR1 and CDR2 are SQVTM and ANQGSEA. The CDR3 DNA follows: TGCAGCGTTGCAGGGACTGGAAACACCATATATTTT. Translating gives CSVAGTGNTIYF.

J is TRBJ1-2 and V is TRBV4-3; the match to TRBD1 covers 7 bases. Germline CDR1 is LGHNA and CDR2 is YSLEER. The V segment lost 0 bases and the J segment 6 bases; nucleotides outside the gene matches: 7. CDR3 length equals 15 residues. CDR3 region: CASSQEKGAIHGYTF. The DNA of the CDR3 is TGCGCCAGCAGCCAAGAGAAGGGGGCTATTCATGGCTACACCTTC.

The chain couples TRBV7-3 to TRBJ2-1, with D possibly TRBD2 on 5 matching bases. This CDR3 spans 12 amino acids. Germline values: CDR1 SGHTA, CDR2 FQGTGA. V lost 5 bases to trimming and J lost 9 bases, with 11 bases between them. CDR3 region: CASSLFEGEQFF. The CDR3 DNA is TGTGCCAGCAGCCTTTTCGAGGGTGAGCAGTTCTTC.

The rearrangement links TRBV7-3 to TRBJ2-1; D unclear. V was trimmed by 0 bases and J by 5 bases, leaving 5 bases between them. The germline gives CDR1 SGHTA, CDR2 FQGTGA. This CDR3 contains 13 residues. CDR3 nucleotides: TGTGCCAGCAGCTTAACGTCTGACAATGAGCAGTTCTTC. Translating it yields CASSLTSDNEQFF.

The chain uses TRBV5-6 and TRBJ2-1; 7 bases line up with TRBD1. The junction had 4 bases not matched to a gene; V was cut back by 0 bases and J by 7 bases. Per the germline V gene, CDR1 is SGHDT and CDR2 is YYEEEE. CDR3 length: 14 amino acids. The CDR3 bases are TGTGCCAGCAGCTTGGAGGGGGCGAGTAATGAGCAGTTCTTC. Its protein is CASSLEGASNEQFF.

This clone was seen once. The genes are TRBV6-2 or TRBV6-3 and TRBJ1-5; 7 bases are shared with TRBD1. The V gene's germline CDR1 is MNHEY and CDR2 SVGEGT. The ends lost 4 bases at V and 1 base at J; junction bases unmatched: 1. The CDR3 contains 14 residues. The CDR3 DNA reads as TGTGCCAGCAGTTGGGGACAGAGCAATCAGCCCCAGCATTTT. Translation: CASSWGQSNQPQHF.

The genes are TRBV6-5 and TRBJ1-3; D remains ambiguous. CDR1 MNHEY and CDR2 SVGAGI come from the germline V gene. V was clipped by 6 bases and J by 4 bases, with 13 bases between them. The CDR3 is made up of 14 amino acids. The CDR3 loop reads CASRLRVEGNTIYF. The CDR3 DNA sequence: TGTGCCAGCAGATTGAGGGTTGAAGGAAACACCATATATTTT.

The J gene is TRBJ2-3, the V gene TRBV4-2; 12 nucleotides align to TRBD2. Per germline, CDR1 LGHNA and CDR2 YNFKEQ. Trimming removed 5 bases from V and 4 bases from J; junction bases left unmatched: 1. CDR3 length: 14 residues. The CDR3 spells CASSSSGGADTQYF. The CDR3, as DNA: TGTGCCAGCAGCTCTAGCGGGGGGGCAGATACGCAGTATTTT.

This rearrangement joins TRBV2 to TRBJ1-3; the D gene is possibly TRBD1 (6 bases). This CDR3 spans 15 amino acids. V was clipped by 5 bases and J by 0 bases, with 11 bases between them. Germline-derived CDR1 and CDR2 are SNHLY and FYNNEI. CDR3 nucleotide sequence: TGTGCCAGCAGTCCTACAGGGTTCTCTGGAAACACCATATATTTT. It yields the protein CASSPTGFSGNTIYF.

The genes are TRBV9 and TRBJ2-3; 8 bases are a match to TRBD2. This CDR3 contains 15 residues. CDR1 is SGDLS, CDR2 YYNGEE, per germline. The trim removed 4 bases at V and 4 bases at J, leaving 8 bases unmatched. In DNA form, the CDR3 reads TGTGCCAGCAGCATCTCCCCGGGGGGGGCAGATACGCAGTATTTT. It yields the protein CASSISPGGADTQYF.

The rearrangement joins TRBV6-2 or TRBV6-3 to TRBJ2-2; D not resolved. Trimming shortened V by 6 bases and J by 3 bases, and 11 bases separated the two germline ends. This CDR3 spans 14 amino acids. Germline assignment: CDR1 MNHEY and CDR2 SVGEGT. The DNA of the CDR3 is TGTGCCAGCAGCGACTTGACGGACACCGGGGAGCTGTTTTTT. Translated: CASSDLTDTGELFF.

The CDR3 DNA reads TGTGCCAGCAGTGAGCGGACAGGGGGCCGAGGAGATACGCAGTATTTT. Translated: CASSERTGGRGDTQYF. The V and J genes are TRBV6-1 and TRBJ2-3, with 11 bases lining up with TRBD1. Germline values: CDR1 MNHNS, CDR2 SASEGT. The CDR3 has 16 amino acids. With V trimmed by 3 bases and J by 5 bases, 7 bases remained unmatched.

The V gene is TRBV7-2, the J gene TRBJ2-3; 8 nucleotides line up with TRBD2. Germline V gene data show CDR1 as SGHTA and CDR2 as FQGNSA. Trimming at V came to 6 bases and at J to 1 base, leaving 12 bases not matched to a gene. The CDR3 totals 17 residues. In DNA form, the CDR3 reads TGTGCCAGCAGGTACAGCGGCGGAGCGGGGGGCACAGATACGCAGTATTTT. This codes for CASRYSGGAGGTDTQYF.

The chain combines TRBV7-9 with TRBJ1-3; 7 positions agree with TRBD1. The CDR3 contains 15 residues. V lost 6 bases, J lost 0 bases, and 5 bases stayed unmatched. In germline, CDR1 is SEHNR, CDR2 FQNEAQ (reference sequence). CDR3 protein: CASSLGQSSGNTIYF. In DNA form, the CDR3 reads TGTGCCAGCAGTTTGGGACAGAGCTCTGGAAACACCATATATTTT.

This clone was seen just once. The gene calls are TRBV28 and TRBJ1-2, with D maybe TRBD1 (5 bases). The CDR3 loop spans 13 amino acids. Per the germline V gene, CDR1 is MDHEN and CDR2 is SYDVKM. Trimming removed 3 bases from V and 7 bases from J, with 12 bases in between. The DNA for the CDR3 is TGTGCCAGCAGTTTCCACGGGGGAGGTGGCTACACCTTC. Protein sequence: CASSFHGGGGYTF.

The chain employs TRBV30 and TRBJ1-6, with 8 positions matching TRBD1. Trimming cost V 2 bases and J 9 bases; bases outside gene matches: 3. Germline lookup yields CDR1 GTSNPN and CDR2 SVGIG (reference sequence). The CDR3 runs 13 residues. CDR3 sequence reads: CAWSKGQGSPLHF. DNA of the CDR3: TGTGCCTGGAGTAAAGGACAGGGTTCACCCCTCCACTTT.

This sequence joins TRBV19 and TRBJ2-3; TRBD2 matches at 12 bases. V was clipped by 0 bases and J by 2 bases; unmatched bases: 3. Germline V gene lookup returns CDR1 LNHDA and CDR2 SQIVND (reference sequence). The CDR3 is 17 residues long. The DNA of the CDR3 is TGTGCCAGTAGTATAGACCGACTAGCGGGAGACACAGATACGCAGTATTTT. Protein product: CASSIDRLAGDTDTQYF.